These 7 T cell receptor beta chains were sequenced from one sample in a study of shared clonotypes between healthy human individuals. Data came from immunoSEQ multiplex PCR; TCRdb stores just in-frame clones and leaves some out. This table has about 770,000 clones, 72% appearing once. Sequencing input: memory CD4+ T cells sorted from blood. Subset denoted: CD45RA-negative fraction. The origin of the receptors is a woman aged 25-40 years in good health.

Concerning this clone: A much more abundant neighbour one base away suggests this may be a read error. For the CDR3, the DNA is TGTGCCAGCAGCTTTAGTGGCTACGAGCAGTACTTC. Encoded protein: CASSFSGYEQYF. The chain has TRBV7-9 and TRBJ2-7, with D unresolved. Trimming shortened V by 3 bases and J by 3 bases, and 6 bases separated the two germline ends. Germline values: CDR1 SEHNR, CDR2 FQNEAQ (reference sequence). The CDR3 has 12 residues.

This clone was found a few times. The V gene is TRBV9, the J gene TRBJ1-1; D perhaps matches TRBD1 (5 bases). The V and J ends lost 2 bases and 3 bases respectively, with 11 bases between them. The CDR3 extends over 14 amino acids. Looked up from germline, CDR1 is SGDLS and CDR2 is YYNGEE. CDR3 DNA sequence: TGTGCCAGCAGCGTGGGGCTCCAGGACACTGAAGCTTTCTTT. Its translation is CASSVGLQDTEAFF.

J is TRBJ2-5 and V is TRBV5-1; perhaps TRBD2 as D (5 bases). The CDR3 has 15 amino acids. The V end was cut by 4 bases, the J end by 3 bases, with 16 bases between. Germline V CDR1 and CDR2: SGHRS, YFSETQ. DNA of the CDR3: TGCGCCAGCAGCCTACTAGGAATCGCGGAAGAGACCCAGTACTTC. This translates into CASSLLGIAEETQYF.

This chain links TRBV30 with TRBJ2-7, with 11 bases lining up with TRBD1. Germline CDR1 reads GTSNPN; CDR2 reads SVGIG (reference sequence). The CDR3 extends over 13 amino acids. The J segment lost 3 bases and the V segment lost 5 bases, leaving 3 bases of the junction unmatched. CDR3 loop: CAWAGTGGYEQYF. In nucleotides, the CDR3 is TGTGCCTGGGCCGGGACAGGGGGCTACGAGCAGTACTTC.

This clone was recorded many times. V usage is TRBV12-5 and J usage is TRBJ1-1; D may be TRBD1 (5 bases). There are 14 residues in the CDR3. V lost 4 bases, J lost 8 bases, and 17 bases lay in between. Germline CDR1 LGHNT, CDR2 FRNRAP. The CDR3 is CASGSEGRGAEAFF. Here the CDR3 DNA reads TGTGCTAGTGGTTCGGAGGGACGTGGGGCCGAAGCTTTCTTT.

The J gene is TRBJ2-1, the V gene TRBV10-3; 12 positions agree with TRBD2. The CDR3 contains 14 residues. The V and J ends lost 6 bases and 5 bases, in that order; junction bases with no gene match: 2. Germline CDR1 and CDR2: ENHRY and SYGVKD. CDR3 sequence reads: CAIRRTSGDNEQFF. Here the CDR3 DNA reads TGTGCCATCAGAAGGACTAGCGGGGACAATGAGCAGTTCTTC.

The chain links TRBV19 to TRBJ2-6, with D hard to call. CDR3 length: 16 residues. The V and J ends lost 8 bases and 1 base respectively, with 15 bases between them. Germline CDR1 reads LNHDA; CDR2 reads SQIVND (reference sequence). The CDR3 sequence is CASFPLGRSGANVLTF. CDR3 sequence (DNA): TGTGCCAGTTTCCCCTTGGGCCGTTCTGGGGCCAACGTCCTGACTTTC.